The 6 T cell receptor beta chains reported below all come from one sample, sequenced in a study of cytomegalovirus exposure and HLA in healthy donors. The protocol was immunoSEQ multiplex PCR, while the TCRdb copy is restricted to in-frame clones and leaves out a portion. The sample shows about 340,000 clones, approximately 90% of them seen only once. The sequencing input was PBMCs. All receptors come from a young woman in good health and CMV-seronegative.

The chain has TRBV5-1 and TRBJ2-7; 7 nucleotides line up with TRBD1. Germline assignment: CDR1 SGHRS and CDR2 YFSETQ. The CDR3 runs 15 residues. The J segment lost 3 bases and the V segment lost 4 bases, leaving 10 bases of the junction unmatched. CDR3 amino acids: CASSPDRVALYEQYF. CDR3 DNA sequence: TGCGCCAGCAGCCCCGACAGGGTGGCTCTCTACGAGCAGTACTTC.

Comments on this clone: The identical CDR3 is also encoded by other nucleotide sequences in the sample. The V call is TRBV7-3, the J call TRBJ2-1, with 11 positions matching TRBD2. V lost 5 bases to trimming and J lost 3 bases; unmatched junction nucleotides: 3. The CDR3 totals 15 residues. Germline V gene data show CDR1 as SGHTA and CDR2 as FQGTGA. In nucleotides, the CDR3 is TGTGCCAGCAGCCTGGGGACTAGCGGCTACAATGAGCAGTTCTTC. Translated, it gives CASSLGTSGYNEQFF.

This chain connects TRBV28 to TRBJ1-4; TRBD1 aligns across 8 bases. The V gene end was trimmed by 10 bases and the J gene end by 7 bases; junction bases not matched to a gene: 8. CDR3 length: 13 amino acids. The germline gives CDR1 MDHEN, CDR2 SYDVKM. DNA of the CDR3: TGTGCCACCCGCTTACAGGGGGTTGAAAAACTGTTTTTT. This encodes CATRLQGVEKLFF. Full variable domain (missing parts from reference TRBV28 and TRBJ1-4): DVKVTQSSRYLVKRTGEKVFLECVQDMDHENMFWYRQDPGLGLRLIYFSYDVKMKEKGDIPEGYSVSREKKERFSLILESASTNQTSMYLCATRLQGVEKLFFGSGTQLSVL.

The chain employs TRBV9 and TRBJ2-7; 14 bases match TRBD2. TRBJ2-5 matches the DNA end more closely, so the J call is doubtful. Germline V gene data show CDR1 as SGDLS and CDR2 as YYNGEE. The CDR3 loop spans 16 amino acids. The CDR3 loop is CASSASGLAGEETQYF. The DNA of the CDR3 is TGTGCCAGCAGCGCCTCGGGACTAGCGGGGGAAGAGACCCAGTACTTC.

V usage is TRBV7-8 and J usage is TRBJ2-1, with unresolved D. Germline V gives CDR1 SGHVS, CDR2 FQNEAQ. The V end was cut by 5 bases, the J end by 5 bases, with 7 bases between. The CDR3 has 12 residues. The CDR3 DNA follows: TGTGCCAGCAGCCGAAAGCACAATGAGCAGTTCTTC. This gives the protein CASSRKHNEQFF.

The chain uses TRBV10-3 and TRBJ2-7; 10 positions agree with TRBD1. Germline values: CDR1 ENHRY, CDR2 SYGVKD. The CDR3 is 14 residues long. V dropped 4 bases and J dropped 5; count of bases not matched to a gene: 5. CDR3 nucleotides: TGTGCCATCAGTGGTTCGACAGGGGGCGACGAGCAGTACTTC. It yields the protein CAISGSTGGDEQYF.